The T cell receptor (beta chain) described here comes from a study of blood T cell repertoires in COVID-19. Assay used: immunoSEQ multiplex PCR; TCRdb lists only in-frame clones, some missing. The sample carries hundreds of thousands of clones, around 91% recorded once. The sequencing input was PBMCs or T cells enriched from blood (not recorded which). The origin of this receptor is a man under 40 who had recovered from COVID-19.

The CDR3 DNA sequence: TGTGCCAGCAGCCTCATCGGGTCACCCCTCCACTTT. It specifies CASSLIGSPLHF. V gene TRBV11-2 combines with J gene TRBJ1-6; no clear D. This CDR3 region has 12 residues. Germline V gives CDR1 SGHAT, CDR2 FQNNGV. V lost 5 bases and J lost 10, with 9 bases in between.